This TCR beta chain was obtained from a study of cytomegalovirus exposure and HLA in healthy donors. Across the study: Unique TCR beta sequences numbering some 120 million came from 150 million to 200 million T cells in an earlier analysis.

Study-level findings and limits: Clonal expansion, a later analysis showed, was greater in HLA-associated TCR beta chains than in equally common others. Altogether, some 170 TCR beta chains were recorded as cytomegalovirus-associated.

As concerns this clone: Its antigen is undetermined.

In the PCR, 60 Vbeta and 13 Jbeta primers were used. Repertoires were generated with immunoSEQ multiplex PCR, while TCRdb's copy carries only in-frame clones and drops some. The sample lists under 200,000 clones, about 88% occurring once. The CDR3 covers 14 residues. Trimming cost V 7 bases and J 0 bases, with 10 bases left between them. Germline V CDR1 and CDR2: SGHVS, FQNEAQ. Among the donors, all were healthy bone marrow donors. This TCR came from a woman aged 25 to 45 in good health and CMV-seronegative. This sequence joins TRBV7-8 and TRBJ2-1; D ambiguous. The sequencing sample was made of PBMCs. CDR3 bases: TGTGCCAGCACACGGCCTAGCTCCTACAATGAGCAGTTCTTC. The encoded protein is CASTRPSSYNEQFF.